This T cell receptor beta chain came from a study of T cells in Graves' hyperthyroidism and ophthalmopathy. This clonotype is a singleton in its sample. The antigen is undetermined. The germline gives CDR1 SGDLS, CDR2 YYNGEE. The CDR3 sequence is 11 residues long. The V end lost 0 bases, the J end lost 8 bases, and 3 bases lay between the germline ends. Amplified TCR beta CDR3 regions came from RNA transcripts. TCR CDR3 underwent first-round RT-PCR with the HTBI primer set. Via MiXCR, TCRdb re-called the multiplex PCR reads, giving one row per CDR3 protein. Here the sample spans about 59,000 distinct CDR3 sequences, under 70% being singletons. Overall study findings and caveats: Among thyroid clonotypes expanded above 0.001, most also appeared in blood.

The study left out patients who had uncontrolled infection, other autoimmune disease, pregnancy or lactation. Clinical symptoms, serum thyroxine and TRAb, thyroid ultrasound and orbital computed tomography were used for the diagnoses. Fresh peripheral blood, roughly 9.8 ml of it, supplied the PBMCs. This clonotype was obtained from a woman aged 55-75 years with Graves' ophthalmopathy. The chain links TRBV9 to TRBJ2-4, with no clear D. Source material: blood. The CDR3 region is CASSVGDIQYF. Written as DNA, the CDR3 is TGTGCCAGCAGCGTAGGGGACATTCAGTACTTC.